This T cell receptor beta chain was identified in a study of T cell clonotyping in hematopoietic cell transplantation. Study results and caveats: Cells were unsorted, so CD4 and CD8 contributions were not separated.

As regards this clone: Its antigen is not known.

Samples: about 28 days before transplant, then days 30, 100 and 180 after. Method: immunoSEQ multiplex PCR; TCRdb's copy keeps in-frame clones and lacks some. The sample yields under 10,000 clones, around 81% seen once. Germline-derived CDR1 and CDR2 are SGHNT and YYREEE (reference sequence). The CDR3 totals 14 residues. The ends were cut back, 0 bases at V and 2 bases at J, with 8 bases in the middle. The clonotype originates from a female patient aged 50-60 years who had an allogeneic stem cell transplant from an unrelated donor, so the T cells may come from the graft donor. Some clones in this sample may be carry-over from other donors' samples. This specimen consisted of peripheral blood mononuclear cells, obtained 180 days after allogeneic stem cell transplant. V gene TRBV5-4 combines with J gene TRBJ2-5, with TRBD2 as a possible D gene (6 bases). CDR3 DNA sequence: TGTGCCAGCAGCTTGGGGGGGGTTCAAGAGACCCAGTACTTC. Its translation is CASSLGGVQETQYF.